The rows below give T cell receptor beta chains drawn from one sample of a study of cytomegalovirus exposure and HLA in healthy donors. Measured with immunoSEQ multiplex PCR; TCRdb has only the in-frame clones, and not every one. Here the sample spans roughly 62,000 clones, 65% to 75% being singletons. The specimen was PBMCs. Receptor source: a woman in her 30s in good health and CMV-seronegative. Each CDR3 is given with its conserved first and last residue. A D gene is named only where the DNA matches it firmly. Clone size is shown for a subset of rows, as once, few, many or a class of expanded clone.

V	D	J	size	DNA	CDR3
TRBV18	-	TRBJ1-4	-	TGTGCCAGCTCACCCGAGGCTGAAAAACTGTTTTTT	CASSPEAEKLFF
TRBV6-5	-	TRBJ2-1	-	TGTGCCAGCAGTTACTCCAGGGGCGGGCAGTTCTTC	CASSYSRGGQFF
TRBV28	-	TRBJ2-7	-	TGTGCCAGCAGTTTCGGGCGGGCCTCTTCCTACGAGCAGTACTTC	CASSFGRASSYEQYF
TRBV11-2	TRBD2	TRBJ2-7	-	TGTGCCAGCAGCCGGGGGGTGGGTGGGGAGCAGTACTTC	CASSRGVGGEQYF
TRBV2	-	TRBJ1-2	-	TGTGCCAGCAGTGATCTGGGAGGTGGCTACACCTTC	CASSDLGGGYTF
TRBV5-1	-	TRBJ2-2	-	TGCGCCAGCAGCCCGTCCCGAGGAGACACCGGGGAGCTGTTTTTT	CASSPSRGDTGELFF
TRBV20-1	-	TRBJ1-2	few	TGCAGTGCTTTCGACAGCTCCTACACCTTC	CSAFDSSYTF
TRBV7-9	-	TRBJ2-1	once	TGTGCCAGCATCCCCCTAGCCTACAATGAGCAGTTCTTC	CASIPLAYNEQFF
TRBV30	-	TRBJ2-2	-	TGTGCCTGGTGTAGCGGAGTCCCCACCGGGGAGCTGTTTTTT	CAWCSGVPTGELFF
TRBV4-3	-	TRBJ1-2	-	TGCGCCAGCAGCCAAGTTGCAATGCGTCACCCAGGCTACACCTTC	CASSQVAMRHPGYTF
TRBV7-9	-	TRBJ1-4	-	TGTGCCAGCAGCTTGAAGGGGCCTTTGGGTGAAAAACTGTTTTTT	CASSLKGPLGEKLFF
TRBV6-5	-	TRBJ1-3	-	TGTGCCAGCAGTATGGTCGGCGGAGGAAACACCATATATTTT	CASSMVGGGNTIYF